Reported below is one T cell receptor beta chain. Its matching antigen is unknown. The data were taken from a study of T cells expressing NK-cell markers. Looking at the study overall: TCR beta repertoires came from sorted CD3+CD56+NKG2C+, CD3+CD56+NKG2C- and CD3+CD56-NKG2C+ T cells. Among the eight sequenced donors, seven tested HCMV-seropositive and one tested seronegative.

Each CDR3 protein gets one entry in TCRdb, which reprocessed the 5' RACE reads and gives no DNA. The sample includes roughly 280,000 distinct CDR3 sequences. General study results and limits: Several of the donors carried dominant NKG2C+ clonotypes that took up about 1.0-8% of their CD8+ T cells. Once again these clonotypes came out on top in the CD3+CD56-NKG2C+ fraction of several donors.

Sequenced: blood T cells: a sorted CD56 or NKG2C T cell subset, CD4+ or CD8+ T cells, or bulk PBMC T cells (not recorded which). This TCR derives from a man aged 18 to 29 in good health.

CDR3 in amino acids: CSVEDPARGRWAGANVLTF. This chain connects TRBV29-1 to TRBJ2-6; with no DNA, the TCRdb D assignment of TRBD1 cannot be verified. This CDR3 is built from 19 residues. Per the germline V gene, CDR1 is SQVTM and CDR2 is ANQGSEA. Full variable domain (rest looked up from reference TRBV29-1 and TRBJ2-6): SAVISQKPSRDICQRGTSLTIQCQVDSQVTMMFWYRQQPGQSLTLIATANQGSEATYESGFVIDKFPISRPNLTFSTLTVSNMSPEDSSIYLCSVEDPARGRWAGANVLTFGAGSRLTVL.